This T cell receptor (beta chain) was sequenced for a study of PD-1 blockade in classical Hodgkin lymphoma. Study-wide findings and caveats: Newly diagnosed patients reportedly trailed healthy donors in baseline TCR diversity. CD4+ TCR diversity, unlike CD8+, rose significantly by C4D1. What caused the repertoire differences, perhaps disease activity or prior therapy, remains undefined.

Patients all relapsed after autologous stem cell transplantation, and there was variation in brentuximab vedotin exposure. About this clone itself: What it binds is unknown.

The CDR3 is made up of 15 amino acids. Trimming took 4 bases from V and 7 from J, leaving 14 bases between them. From germline, CDR1 is ENHRY and CDR2 SYGVKD. The assay was immunoSEQ multiplex PCR, and TCRdb's table has in-frame clones only and misses some. This sample carries some 30,000 clones, roughly 70% of them seen once, and the ten largest clones take 13% to 15%. This receptor was taken from a human donor with classical Hodgkin lymphoma. The source material was peripheral blood mononuclear cells (PBMCs), sampled before the second cycle of nivolumab. The rearrangement joins TRBV10-3 to TRBJ1-6, with D perhaps TRBD1 (5 bases). In DNA, the CDR3 is TGTGCCATCAGTGGAGGAGGGGCAGTGAATTCACCCCTCCACTTT. It encodes CAISGGGAVNSPLHF.